This TCR beta chain was identified during a study of T cell responses to AZD1222 COVID-19 vaccine. Study-level background: Combined were second doses at about 4 or about 12 weeks. Study observations and caveats: Variant regions that are unmutated are reportedly the target of nearly half of spike-specific TCRs.

There are 13 residues in the CDR3. Looked up from germline, CDR1 is MNHEY and CDR2 is SVGAGI. Trimming cost V 2 bases and J 6 bases, with 10 bases left between them. Comment on this clone: Its cognate antigen is unknown.

The data were produced by immunoSEQ multiplex PCR, yet TCRdb's version contains in-frame clones alone and is incomplete. The table has fewer than 110,000 clones, over 75% seen once. The sample here was peripheral blood, taken on day 0 of AZD1222 vaccination. The receptor's source is an adult in good health. This rearrangement joins TRBV6-5 to TRBJ1-2; D gene unclear. This CDR3 is CASSYGQADGYTF. CDR3 sequence (DNA): TGTGCCAGCAGTTACGGGCAAGCCGATGGCTACACCTTC.